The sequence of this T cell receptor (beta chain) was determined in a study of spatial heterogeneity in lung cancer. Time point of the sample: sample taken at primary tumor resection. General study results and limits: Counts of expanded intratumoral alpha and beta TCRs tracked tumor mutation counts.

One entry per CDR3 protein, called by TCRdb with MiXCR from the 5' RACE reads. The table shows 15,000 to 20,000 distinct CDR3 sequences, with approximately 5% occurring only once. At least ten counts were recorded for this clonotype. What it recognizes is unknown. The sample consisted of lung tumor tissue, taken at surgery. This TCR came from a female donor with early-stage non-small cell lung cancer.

The CDR3 bases are TGTGCCAGCAGTGGTCGGACAGGGCTCCTAGGAGATGAGCAGTTCTTC. It codes for CASSGRTGLLGDEQFF. V usage is TRBV6-1 and J usage is TRBJ2-1, with 8 bases identical to TRBD1. The germline CDR1 and CDR2 sequences are MNHNS and SASEGT. The ends lost 4 bases at V and 8 bases at J; junction bases unmatched: 13. The CDR3 runs to 16 residues.